This TCR beta chain originates from a study of CD8 T cells in Susac syndrome (dated by TCRdb to between 2019 and 2020). Broadly, across the study: Among the Susac syndrome patients who were sequenced, clinically active disease was present in about 6 and clinical remission was observed in about eight. At the time of blood withdrawal, Susac syndrome patients were either therapy-naive, taking corticosteroids (with some also receiving IVIg), or on IVIg alone. Repertoire sequencing was used to test whether CD8+ T cell activation and differentiation in Susac syndrome was antigen driven.

Peripheral blood CD8+ and CD4+ T cells from healthy donors, Susac syndrome patients and multiple sclerosis patients were profiled by high-throughput TCR beta sequencing. The Susac syndrome patients fulfilled recently defined diagnostic criteria for definite or probable disease. Bulk CD8+ and CD4+ T cells were purified magnetically by negative isolation, whereas CD8+ TEMRA cells were enriched by FACS. Blood was collected in EDTA tubes and processed within 24 hours, with PBMCs isolated through density gradient centrifugation. PBMCs intended for TCR sequencing were frozen in liquid nitrogen and were later thawed in a 37 degrees C water bath. A purity of at least 90% was achieved for sorted or isolated CD4+, CD8+ and CD8+ TEMRA cells. V is reduced by 6 bases and J by 1 base, leaving a spacing of 13 bases between them. CDR1 and CDR2, per the germline V gene, are MRHNA and SNTAGT. There are 15 amino acids in the CDR3, from cysteine to phenylalanine inclusive. Just CDR3 DNA is preserved here, 45 bases in frame from base 1.

Results and caveats for the whole study, not just this receptor: The TCR sequencing and HLA analysis was acknowledged to have included a relatively small number of individuals. The CD4+ T cell repertoire of patients with Susac syndrome showed no detectable clonal expansion.

Points on this clonotype: Its cognate antigen has yet to be identified. The record has no base qualities; no much larger clone is one base away.

RNA was extracted using the RNeasy kit, and about 0.5 to 1 microgram was reverse transcribed with random hexamers. The immunoSEQ multiplex PCR assay, which covers 54 Vbeta and 13 Jbeta segments, was used to amplify TCR beta CDR3 regions. Bias from PCR amplification was corrected by using a synthetic template baseline for primer optimization and for computational correction. On the study's bioinformatics: Reads were assigned to V, D and J genes according to IMGT and analyzed in immunoSEQ Analyzer, with only productive sequences retained. Clonality was calculated as one minus the Shannon entropy normalized by log2 of the number of productive unique sequences. Public and private clones were assessed among the 100 most prevalent clones of each patient and control. Clones were defined as Susac-specific if absent from the healthy and MS cohorts, from around 1,000 published viral clones and from other ImmuneACCESS disease sequences. TCRdb reworked the public reads: Q25 trimming with fastp, MiXCR clone assembly, productive beta chains retained. Entries are consolidated by CDR3 protein sequence, retaining the most common genes and DNA. Clone size and V and J calls follow TCRdb, not the original study. Present in this sample are around 150,000 distinct CDR3 sequences, approximately 94% of which were seen just once. The ten largest clones capture over 0.065% of the sample.

Sequencing was performed on CD4+ T cells from PBMCs. The chain is assembled from TRBV6-4 and TRBJ2-1, with the D gene not confidently named. This TCR derives from a human donor with Susac syndrome. The sequence in DNA is TGTGCCAGCAGCCCCCAGGCAGGATCCTACAATGAGCAGTTCTTC. The resulting protein is CASSPQAGSYNEQFF.